The 31 T cell receptor beta chains in this list originate from one sample, sequenced in a study of cytomegalovirus exposure and HLA in healthy donors. The primer mix had 60 Vbeta and 13 Jbeta primers. Here immunoSEQ multiplex PCR was the method, and the copy in TCRdb shows in-frame clones only, minus some. Of more than 95,000 clones in the sample, roughly 15% were seen once. Sequencing was performed on PBMCs. The source is a female donor in good health and CMV-seronegative.

This clone was seen a few times. The chain recombines TRBV14 with TRBJ2-3; D is unclear. V was trimmed by 1 base and J by 6 bases, leaving 11 bases between them. The CDR3 loop spans 14 amino acids. CDR1 is SGHDN and CDR2 is FVKESK in the germline V gene. The CDR3 DNA reads as TGTGCCAGCAGCCAAGTTGGTTCCCGGGATACGCAGTATTTT. Translating gives CASSQVGSRDTQYF.

The V and J genes are TRBV28 and TRBJ1-5; maybe TRBD1 (5 bases). This CDR3 is 15 amino acids long. Looked up from germline, CDR1 is MDHEN and CDR2 is SYDVKM. Trimming took off 9 bases at V and 2 bases at J, with 17 bases between the two ends. CDR3 residues: CASNAHQGGNQPQHF. The CDR3 DNA reads TGTGCCAGTAATGCGCATCAGGGTGGCAATCAGCCCCAGCATTTT.

On this clone itself: The identical CDR3 is also encoded by other nucleotide sequences in the sample. The chain combines TRBV5-1 with TRBJ1-2; 7 bases agree with TRBD1. The CDR3 sequence is 13 residues long. Germline V CDR1 and CDR2: SGHRS, YFSETQ. The V and J ends lost 4 bases and 3 bases, in that order; junction bases with no gene match: 3. The CDR3 region has the DNA TGCGCCAGCAGCCTAGGACAGGACTATGGCTACACCTTC. It codes for CASSLGQDYGYTF.

The rearrangement joins TRBV11-1 to TRBJ2-7; 8 nucleotides match TRBD2. Germline assignment: CDR1 SGHAT and CDR2 FQDESV (reference sequence). The CDR3 covers 16 residues. V dropped 0 bases and J dropped 3; count of bases not matched to a gene: 7. Here the CDR3 DNA reads TGTGCCAGCAGCTTAGCTCGACTAGCGCCGGACTACGAGCAGTACTTC. It codes for CASSLARLAPDYEQYF. Full variable domain (outside the CDR3, taken from reference TRBV11-1 and TRBJ2-7): EAEVAQSPRYKITEKSQAVAFWCDPISGHATLYWYRQILGQGPELLVQFQDESVVDDSQLPKDRFSAERLKGVDSTLKIQPAELGDSAMYLCASSLARLAPDYEQYFGPGTRLTVT.

This clone was seen a few times. V and J are TRBV29-1 and TRBJ1-2, with D maybe TRBD1 (6 bases). V lost 4 bases, J lost 4 bases, and 22 bases lay in between. The V gene's germline CDR1 is SQVTM and CDR2 ANQGSEA. CDR3 size: 16 residues. This CDR3 reads CSVGTMSDRPVYGYTF. CDR3 sequence (DNA): TGCAGCGTTGGGACGATGAGTGACAGGCCGGTCTATGGCTACACCTTC.

This clone was counted a few times. The chain links TRBV11-2 to TRBJ1-5; no definite D call. CDR3 size: 14 residues. Deletions cut 0 bases from V and 3 bases from J, with 6 bases between. Looked up from germline, CDR1 is SGHAT and CDR2 is FQNNGV. DNA for the CDR3: TGTGCCAGCAGCTTAGAACAGAACAATCAGCCCCAGCATTTT. The encoded protein is CASSLEQNNQPQHF.

This clone turned up a few times. V and J are TRBV7-2 and TRBJ1-5; 8 bases line up with TRBD1. The CDR3 consists of 14 residues. Trimming took 5 bases from V and 5 from J; bases not matched to a gene: 5. CDR1 and CDR2 (germline): SGHTA, FQGNSA. The CDR3 DNA sequence: TGTGCCAGCAGCAACAGGGGGGGGGATCAGCCCCAGCATTTT. The encoded protein is CASSNRGGDQPQHF. The full variable domain, in which reference TRBV7-2 and TRBJ1-5 provide the parts outside the CDR3, is GAGVSQSPSNKVTEKGKDVELRCDPISGHTALYWYRQSLGQGLEFLIYFQGNSAPDKSGLPSDRFSAERTGGSVSTLTIQRTQQEDSAVYLCASSNRGGDQPQHFGDGTRLSIL.

This clone was detected only a few times. This rearrangement joins TRBV18 to TRBJ2-7; D gene unclear. V lost 2 bases and J lost 3, with 5 bases in between. Germline-derived CDR1 and CDR2 are KGHSH and LQKENI. This CDR3 region has 12 residues. As DNA, the CDR3 is TGTGCCAGCTCACCAGGGCGCTACGAGCAGTACTTC. This encodes CASSPGRYEQYF.

This clone was seen only a few times. This chain connects TRBV6-5 to TRBJ1-3; no definite D call. V lost 8 bases and J lost 0, with 8 bases in between. CDR1 MNHEY and CDR2 SVGAGI come from the germline V gene. This CDR3 has 13 amino acids. The CDR3 region is CASGVPSGNTIYF. As DNA, the CDR3 is TGTGCCAGCGGAGTTCCCTCTGGAAACACCATATATTTT.

Here the CDR3 reads CASSRDYIFEQYF. In DNA form, the CDR3 reads TGCGCCAGCAGCCGGGACTACATATTCGAGCAGTACTTC. This rearrangement joins TRBV4-1 to TRBJ2-7; TRBD2 agrees at 7 bases. V shed 4 bases and J 6 bases; nucleotides not matched to a gene: 6. The CDR3 covers 13 residues. CDR1 and CDR2 from the germline V gene are MGHRA and YSYEKL.

The chain employs TRBV7-6 and TRBJ2-5; D is perhaps TRBD2 (6 bases). Trimming left V 6 bases short and J 5 bases short, with 13 bases between. The CDR3 runs to 13 residues. Germline CDR1 reads SGHVS; CDR2 reads FNYEAQ. The DNA of the CDR3 is TGTGCCAGCAGTAGGGACTCATCGGAGACCCAGTACTTC. Protein sequence: CASSRDSSETQYF.

This clone was found once. V is TRBV7-2 and J is TRBJ2-7, with 7 bases lining up with TRBD1. Germline CDR1 is SGHTA and CDR2 is FQGNSA. Trimming removed 5 bases from V and 3 bases from J; junction bases left unmatched: 10. The CDR3 has 15 residues. The CDR3 reads CASSPDRDRYYEQYF. CDR3 coding DNA: TGTGCCAGCAGCCCCGACAGGGATCGCTACTACGAGCAGTACTTC.

The rearrangement uses TRBV7-2 and TRBJ2-7; D not resolved. The germline V and J ends were trimmed by 3 bases and 0 bases, with 12 bases remaining between them. CDR1 and CDR2 (germline): SGHTA, FQGNSA. The CDR3 is 15 residues long. The CDR3 nucleotides read TGTGCCAGCAGCTTTGAGCGCGGAAGCTCCTACGAGCAGTACTTC. The encoded protein is CASSFERGSSYEQYF.

The sample holds a few counts of this clone. This chain links TRBV4-3 with TRBJ2-7, with D unresolved. The CDR3 spans 15 residues. Trimming shortened V by 2 bases and J by 4 bases, and 15 bases separated the two germline ends. CDR1 is LGHNA and CDR2 is YSLEER in the germline V gene. CDR3 DNA sequence: TGCGCCAGCAGCCAAACATACCAGGCCCTTTACGAGCAGTACTTC. Its translation: CASSQTYQALYEQYF.

This clone was counted a few times. The V gene is TRBV28, the J gene TRBJ2-2; possibly TRBD2 for D (6 bases). Trimming left V 3 bases short and J 6 bases short, with 17 bases between. The CDR3 spans 16 residues. Per the germline V gene, CDR1 is MDHEN and CDR2 is SYDVKM. CDR3: CASSFAGLVGSGELFF. CDR3 nucleotide sequence: TGTGCCAGCAGTTTCGCGGGGCTAGTGGGTTCCGGGGAGCTGTTTTTT. Full variable domain (remainder filled in from reference TRBV28 and TRBJ2-2): DVKVTQSSRYLVKRTGEKVFLECVQDMDHENMFWYRQDPGLGLRLIYFSYDVKMKEKGDIPEGYSVSREKKERFSLILESASTNQTSMYLCASSFAGLVGSGELFFGEGSRLTVL.

This clone came up a few times. The rearrangement links TRBV7-2 to TRBJ1-5, with 8 nucleotides matching TRBD1. The CDR3 runs to 15 residues. After removal of 1 base from V and 7 bases from J, the junction contained 6 bases not matched to a gene. Per germline, CDR1 SGHTA and CDR2 FQGNSA. CDR3 bases: TGTGCCAGCAGCTTAGTGGCGGCAGGGGGCCAGCCCCAGCATTTT. Translation: CASSLVAAGGQPQHF. Using reference TRBV7-2 and TRBJ1-5 for the parts outside the CDR3, the full variable domain is GAGVSQSPSNKVTEKGKDVELRCDPISGHTALYWYRQSLGQGLEFLIYFQGNSAPDKSGLPSDRFSAERTGGSVSTLTIQRTQQEDSAVYLCASSLVAAGGQPQHFGDGTRLSIL.

A few counts support this clone. This chain joins TRBV19 and TRBJ2-2; 8 bases match TRBD1. This CDR3 region has 15 residues. Germline CDR1 reads LNHDA; CDR2 reads SQIVND (reference sequence). V was clipped by 7 bases and J by 1 base; unmatched bases: 5. The CDR3 coding sequence is TGTGCCAGTAACAGACAGGGGCGGAACACCGGGGAGCTGTTTTTT. Its protein product is CASNRQGRNTGELFF.

This clone was detected only a few times. The CDR3 sequence: CASSLYTSTDTQYF. The CDR3 DNA reads as TGTGCCAGCTCACTCTATACTAGCACAGATACGCAGTATTTT. The chain joins TRBV2 to TRBJ2-3; unclear D gene. Germline CDR1 is SNHLY and CDR2 is FYNNEI. There are 14 residues in the CDR3. Trimming removed 8 bases at V and 0 bases at J, with 12 bases between. Complete variable domain (other parts from reference TRBV2 and TRBJ2-3): EPEVTQTPSHQVTQMGQEVILRCVPISNHLYFYWYRQILGQKVEFLVSFYNNEISEKSEIFDDQFSVERPDGSNFTLKIRSTKLEDSAMYFCASSLYTSTDTQYFGPGTRLTVL.

The chain joins TRBV7-2 to TRBJ2-7; D remains unclear. Per the germline V gene, CDR1 is SGHTA and CDR2 is FQGNSA. The CDR3 runs 14 residues. Trimming removed 5 bases from V and 2 bases from J, with 13 bases in between. CDR3 residues: CASSPRTITYEQYF. CDR3 sequence (DNA): TGTGCCAGCAGCCCCCGCACTATAACCTACGAGCAGTACTTC.

V gene TRBV7-8 combines with J gene TRBJ2-7; D is undetermined. Between the trimmed V and J ends, which lost 5 bases and 5 bases, there was a span of 16 bases. The CDR3 spans 14 residues. Germline V CDR1 and CDR2: SGHVS, FQNEAQ. The CDR3 spells CASSARVRPNEQYF. The DNA for the CDR3 is TGTGCCAGCAGCGCTAGAGTTCGACCTAACGAGCAGTACTTC.

V gene TRBV5-6 combines with J gene TRBJ2-4, with D uncertain. The CDR3 covers 15 residues. The V end lost 3 bases, the J end lost 1 base, and 11 bases lay between the germline ends. Germline V CDR1 and CDR2: SGHDT, YYEEEE. CDR3 in amino acids: CASSSKSGAKNIQYF. CDR3 nucleotides: TGTGCCAGCAGCTCCAAGTCCGGGGCCAAAAACATTCAGTACTTC.

The chain couples TRBV6-1 to TRBJ1-5; D is unclear. The CDR3 contains 14 residues. Germline-derived CDR1 and CDR2 are MNHNS and SASEGT. V lost 4 bases and J 2 bases, leaving 9 bases between the germline ends. The CDR3 region has the DNA TGTGCCAGCAGTGGTTGGAGGGGCAATCAGCCCCAGCATTTT. This gives the protein CASSGWRGNQPQHF.

A few counts support this clone. V usage is TRBV11-2 and J usage is TRBJ1-2; D not resolved. Trimming pared 9 bases from V and 7 bases from J, leaving 15 bases between. CDR3 length equals 12 residues. Germline values: CDR1 SGHAT, CDR2 FQNNGV. CDR3 residues: CASAGGSVGYTF. As DNA, the CDR3 is TGTGCCAGTGCGGGAGGGTCGGTTGGCTACACCTTC.

The chain combines TRBV6-5 with TRBJ1-5; 10 bases are shared with TRBD1. J gave up 4 bases and V 4 bases, and 7 bases lay outside the gene matches. The germline V gene has CDR1 MNHEY and CDR2 SVGAGI. The CDR3 runs to 16 residues. The CDR3 DNA sequence: TGTGCCAGCAGTTTACGTCGACAGGGGGCGAATCAGCCCCAGCATTTT. Its translation is CASSLRRQGANQPQHF.

The sample holds a few counts of this clone. The gene calls are TRBV5-6 and TRBJ2-7; possibly TRBD1 for D (6 bases). CDR1 SGHDT and CDR2 YYEEEE come from the germline V gene. Trimming took 0 bases from V and 2 from J, leaving 12 bases between them. This CDR3 has 15 amino acids. The CDR3 region is CASSLVDTGPYEQYF. In DNA, the CDR3 is TGTGCCAGCAGCTTGGTCGATACAGGGCCCTACGAGCAGTACTTC.

In its sample, this clone was seen a few times. The chain employs TRBV2 and TRBJ2-1, with 9 bases fitting TRBD2. V lost 8 bases, J lost 7 bases, and 9 bases stayed unmatched. Germline CDR1 reads SNHLY; CDR2 reads FYNNEI. CDR3 length: 14 residues. The CDR3 region is CASRAGGGGNEQFF. The CDR3 DNA reads as TGTGCCAGCCGAGCGGGAGGTGGGGGAAATGAGCAGTTCTTC.

The DNA for the CDR3 is TGTGCCAGCAGTTCCGCGGGGGGCCCCCTTTTCGAGCAGTACTTC. This codes for CASSSAGGPLFEQYF. The V gene is TRBV28, the J gene TRBJ2-7, with TRBD2 matching 8 bases. Germline V gene lookup returns CDR1 MDHEN and CDR2 SYDVKM. The CDR3 consists of 15 residues. V shed 4 bases, J shed 6 bases, and the junction held 11 bases outside the gene matches.

The rearrangement uses TRBV2 and TRBJ2-5; D perhaps matches TRBD1 (6 bases). The germline V gene encodes CDR1 SNHLY and CDR2 FYNNEI. The V and J ends lost 4 bases and 4 bases respectively, with 19 bases between them. This CDR3 is 16 amino acids long. This CDR3 reads CASSGYRQGGRETQYF. CDR3 sequence (DNA): TGTGCCAGCAGTGGTTACCGCCAAGGGGGTCGAGAGACCCAGTACTTC.

The V call is TRBV18, the J call TRBJ1-1, with D possibly TRBD1 on 6 matching bases. This CDR3 is built from 15 residues. Trimming cost V 3 bases and J 4 bases, with 15 bases left between them. Per the germline V gene, CDR1 is KGHSH and CDR2 is LQKENI. The DNA for the CDR3 is TGTGCCAGCTCACCGACGTGGGGGCGGAGCACTGAAGCTTTCTTT. Amino acid sequence: CASSPTWGRSTEAFF.

There are a few counts of this clone. The CDR3 DNA sequence: TGTGCCAGTAGTGGCGGCGGGGAGACCCAGTACTTC. It codes for CASSGGGETQYF. This chain connects TRBV19 to TRBJ2-5; D possibly corresponds to TRBD2 (5 bases). V was cut by 5 bases and J by 5 bases, with 9 bases left in between. Germline CDR1 LNHDA, CDR2 SQIVND (reference sequence). The CDR3 contains 12 residues.

As DNA, the CDR3 is TGTGCCAGCAGCAAAGAGGGGTTTAACTATGGCTACACCTTC. Residues: CASSKEGFNYGYTF. V is TRBV21-1 and J is TRBJ1-2; the D call in the table, TRBD1, was not verified against the DNA. TRBV21-1 is reported as a pseudogene. The CDR3 extends over 14 amino acids.